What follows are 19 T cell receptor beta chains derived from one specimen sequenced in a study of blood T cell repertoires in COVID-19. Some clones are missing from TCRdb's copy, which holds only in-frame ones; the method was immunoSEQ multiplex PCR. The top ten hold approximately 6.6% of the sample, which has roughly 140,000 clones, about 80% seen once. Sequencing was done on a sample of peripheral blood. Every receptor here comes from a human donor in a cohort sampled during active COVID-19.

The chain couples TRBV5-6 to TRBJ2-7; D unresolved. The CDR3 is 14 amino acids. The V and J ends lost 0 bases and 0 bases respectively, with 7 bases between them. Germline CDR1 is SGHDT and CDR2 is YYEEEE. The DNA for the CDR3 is TGTGCCAGCAGCTTGGATTACAGCTCCTACGAGCAGTACTTC. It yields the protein CASSLDYSSYEQYF.

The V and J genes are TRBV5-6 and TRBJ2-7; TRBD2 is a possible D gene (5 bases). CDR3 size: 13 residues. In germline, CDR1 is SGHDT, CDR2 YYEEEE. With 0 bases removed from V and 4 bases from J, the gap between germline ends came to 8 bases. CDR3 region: CASSLARGYEQYF. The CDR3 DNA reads TGTGCCAGCAGCTTGGCTCGGGGTTACGAGCAGTACTTC.

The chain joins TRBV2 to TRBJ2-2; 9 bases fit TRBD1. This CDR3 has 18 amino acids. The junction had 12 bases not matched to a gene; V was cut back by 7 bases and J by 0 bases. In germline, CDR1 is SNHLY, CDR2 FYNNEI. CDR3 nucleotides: TGTGCCAGCAACACGGCGGGGGACAGGGAAGCGAACACCGGGGAGCTGTTTTTT. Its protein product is CASNTAGDREANTGELFF.

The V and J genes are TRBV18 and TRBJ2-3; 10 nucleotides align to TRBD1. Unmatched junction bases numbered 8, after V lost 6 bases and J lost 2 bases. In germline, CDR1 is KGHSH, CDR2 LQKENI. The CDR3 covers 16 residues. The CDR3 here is CASSPQTGGFTDTQYF. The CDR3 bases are TGTGCCAGCTCGCCGCAGACAGGGGGCTTCACAGATACGCAGTATTTT.

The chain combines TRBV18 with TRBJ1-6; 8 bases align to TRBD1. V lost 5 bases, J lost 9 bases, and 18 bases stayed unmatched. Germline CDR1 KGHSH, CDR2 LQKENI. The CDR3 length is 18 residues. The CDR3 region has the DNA TGTGCCAGCTCATCTATCCCCAGGGGGCCGACAGATAGTTCACCCCTCCACTTT. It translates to CASSSIPRGPTDSSPLHF. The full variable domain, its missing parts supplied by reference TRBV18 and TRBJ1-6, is NAGVMQNPRHLVRRRGQEARLRCSPMKGHSHVYWYRQLPEEGLKFMVYLQKENIIDESGMPKERFSAEFPKEGPSILRIQQVVRGDSAAYFCASSSIPRGPTDSSPLHFGNGTRLTVT.

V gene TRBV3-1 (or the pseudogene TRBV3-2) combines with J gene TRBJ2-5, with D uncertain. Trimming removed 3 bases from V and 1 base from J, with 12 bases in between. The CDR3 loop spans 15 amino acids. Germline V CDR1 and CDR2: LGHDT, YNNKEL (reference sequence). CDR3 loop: CASSHNLGTQETQYF. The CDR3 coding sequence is TGTGCCAGCAGCCATAATCTAGGTACCCAAGAGACCCAGTACTTC.

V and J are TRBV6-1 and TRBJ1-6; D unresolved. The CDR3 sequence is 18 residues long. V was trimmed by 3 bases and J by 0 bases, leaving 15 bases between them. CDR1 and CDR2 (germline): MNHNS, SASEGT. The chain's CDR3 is CASSEPDSSRSYNSPLHF. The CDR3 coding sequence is TGTGCCAGCAGTGAGCCAGACTCTTCCCGCTCCTATAATTCACCCCTCCACTTT.

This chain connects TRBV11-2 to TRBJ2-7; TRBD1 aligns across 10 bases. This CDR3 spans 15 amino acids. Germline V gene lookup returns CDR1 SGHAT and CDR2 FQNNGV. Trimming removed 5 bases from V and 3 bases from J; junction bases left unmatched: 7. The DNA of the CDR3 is TGTGCCAGCAGCCAAGTTGGGACAGGGGTCTACGAGCAGTACTTC. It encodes CASSQVGTGVYEQYF.

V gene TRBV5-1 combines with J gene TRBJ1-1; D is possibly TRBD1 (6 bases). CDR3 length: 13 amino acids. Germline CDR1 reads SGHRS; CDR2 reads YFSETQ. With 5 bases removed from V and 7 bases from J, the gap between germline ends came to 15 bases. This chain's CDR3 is CASRTDRGVEAFF. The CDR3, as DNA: TGCGCCAGCAGAACGGACAGAGGGGTTGAAGCTTTCTTT.

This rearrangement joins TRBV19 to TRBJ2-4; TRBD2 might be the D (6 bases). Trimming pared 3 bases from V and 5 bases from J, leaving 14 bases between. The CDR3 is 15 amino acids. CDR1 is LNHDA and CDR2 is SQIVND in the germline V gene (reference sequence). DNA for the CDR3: TGTGCCAGTAGTATGATGGCGGGGAGCGAAAACATTCAGTACTTC. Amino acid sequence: CASSMMAGSENIQYF.

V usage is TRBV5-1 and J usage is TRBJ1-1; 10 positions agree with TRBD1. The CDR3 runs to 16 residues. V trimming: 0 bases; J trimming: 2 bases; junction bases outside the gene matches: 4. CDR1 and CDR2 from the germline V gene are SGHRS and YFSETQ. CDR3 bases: TGCGCCAGCAGCTTGGGACAGGGGGCCCGTAACACTGAAGCTTTCTTT. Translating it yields CASSLGQGARNTEAFF.

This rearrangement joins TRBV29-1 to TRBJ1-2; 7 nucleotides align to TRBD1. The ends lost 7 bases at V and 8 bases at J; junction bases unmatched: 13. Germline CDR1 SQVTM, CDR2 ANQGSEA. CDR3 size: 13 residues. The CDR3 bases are TGCAGCGGGAGCCCGGACAGGTCGAACGGCTACACCTTC. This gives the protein CSGSPDRSNGYTF.

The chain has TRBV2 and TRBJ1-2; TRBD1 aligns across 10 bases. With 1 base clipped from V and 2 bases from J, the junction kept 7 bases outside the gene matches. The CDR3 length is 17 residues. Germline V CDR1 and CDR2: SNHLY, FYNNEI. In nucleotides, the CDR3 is TGTGCCAGCAGTGAAGTGGACAGGGGGAGGGTAAACTATGGCTACACCTTC. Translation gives CASSEVDRGRVNYGYTF.

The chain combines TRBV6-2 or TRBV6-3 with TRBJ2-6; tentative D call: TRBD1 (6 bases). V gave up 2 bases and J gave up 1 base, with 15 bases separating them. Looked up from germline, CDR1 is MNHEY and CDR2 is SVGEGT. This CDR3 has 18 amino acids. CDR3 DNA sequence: TGTGCCAGCAGTTACCAATTGGGACACGTATCTGGGGCCAACGTCCTGACTTTC. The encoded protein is CASSYQLGHVSGANVLTF.

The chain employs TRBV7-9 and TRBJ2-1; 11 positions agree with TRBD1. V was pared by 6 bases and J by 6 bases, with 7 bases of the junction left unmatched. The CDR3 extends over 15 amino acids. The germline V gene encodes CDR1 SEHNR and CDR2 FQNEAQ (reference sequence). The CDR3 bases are TGTGCCAGCAGTACAGGACAGGGGGCTCGCAATGAGCAGTTCTTC. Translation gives CASSTGQGARNEQFF.

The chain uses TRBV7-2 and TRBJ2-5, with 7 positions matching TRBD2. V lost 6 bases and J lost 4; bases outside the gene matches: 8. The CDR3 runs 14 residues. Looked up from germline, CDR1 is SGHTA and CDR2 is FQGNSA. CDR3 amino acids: CASRAAGDRETQYF. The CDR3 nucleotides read TGTGCCAGCAGGGCCGCGGGGGATCGAGAGACCCAGTACTTC.

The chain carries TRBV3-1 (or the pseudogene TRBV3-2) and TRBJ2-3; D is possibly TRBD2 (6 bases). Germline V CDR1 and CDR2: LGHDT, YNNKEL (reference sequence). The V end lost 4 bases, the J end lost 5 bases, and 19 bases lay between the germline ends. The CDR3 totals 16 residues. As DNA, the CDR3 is TGTGCCAGCAGCCCAGCTGGGGTTGCGGGGAGAGATACGCAGTATTTT. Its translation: CASSPAGVAGRDTQYF.

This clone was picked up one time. Written as DNA, the CDR3 is TGTGCCAGCAGCGTAGGGAGCGGGGGGCGGTGGGATACGCAGTATTTT. It is translated as CASSVGSGGRWDTQYF. The V call is TRBV9, the J call TRBJ2-3; TRBD2 aligns across 9 bases. Trimming removed 0 bases from V and 6 bases from J; junction bases left unmatched: 8. CDR3 length equals 16 residues. CDR1 is SGDLS and CDR2 is YYNGEE in the germline V gene.

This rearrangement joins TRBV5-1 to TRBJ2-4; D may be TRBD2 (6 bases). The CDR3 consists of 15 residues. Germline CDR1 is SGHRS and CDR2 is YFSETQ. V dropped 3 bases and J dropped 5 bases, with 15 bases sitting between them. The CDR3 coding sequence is TGCGCCAGCAGCTCACGACCCGGGACTCAAAACATTCAGTACTTC. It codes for CASSSRPGTQNIQYF.